This TCR beta chain was recorded in a study of blood T cells in healthy people across ages. Findings and limits, study-wide: Donor CMV infection status was unknown, possibly confounding age-related changes in expanded clonotypes.

The use of a sample-barcoded 5' primer and a J-beta primer mix characterized a second PCR of about 6 to 12 cycles. TCRdb reanalysed the 5' RACE reads using MiXCR and keeps one entry per CDR3 protein. The sample shows hundreds of thousands of distinct CDR3 sequences, approximately 49% of them seen only once. The V end lost 1 base, the J end lost 1 base, and 16 bases lay between the germline ends. Germline CDR1 and CDR2: SGHDN and FVKESK. This CDR3 is built from 17 residues. Concerning this clonotype: Its antigen is currently unknown.

V gene TRBV14 combines with J gene TRBJ1-1; D is undetermined. Sequencing was done on a sample of blood. This TCR derives from a man aged 30 to 39 in good health. CDR3 amino acids: CASSQVGLGKWNTEAFF. The CDR3 DNA sequence: TGTGCCAGCAGCCAAGTCGGGCTAGGGAAGTGGAACACTGAAGCTTTCTTT.